These 9 T cell receptor beta chains share one sample of origin, sequenced in a study of T cell repertoires in cytomegalovirus infection. Their antigens remain unidentified. TCRdb re-derived calls from the reads in MiXCR, one entry per CDR3 protein. Of about 740,000 distinct CDR3 sequences detected, around 31% appear once; the ten largest clones hold approximately 18%. The sample here was cultured PBMCs, taken from culture after CMV antigen stimulation. These TCRs come from a human donor in good health (CMV status not recorded). Some clones in this sample may be carry-over from other donors' samples.

This clonotype occurred a few times. J is TRBJ2-7 and V is TRBV6-2 or TRBV6-3; D is possibly TRBD1 (5 bases). Germline values: CDR1 MNHEY, CDR2 SVGEGT. With 4 bases removed from V and 2 bases from J, the gap between germline ends came to 9 bases. CDR3 length: 13 amino acids. The CDR3 region is CASSWGGTYEQYF. CDR3 nucleotide sequence: TGTGCCAGCAGTTGGGGCGGAACCTACGAGCAGTACTTC.

There are many counts of this clonotype. V and J are TRBV12-3 or TRBV12-4 and TRBJ2-7; the D call may be TRBD1 or TRBD2 (5 bases each). V was clipped by 9 bases and J by 2 bases, with 17 bases between them. The CDR3 totals 14 residues. The CDR3 loop is CASSPGTGPYEQYF. CDR3 bases: TGTGCCAGTAGTCCTGGGACGGGACCCTACGAGCAGTACTTC.

This clonotype occurred a few times. V gene TRBV25-1 combines with J gene TRBJ2-7; D ambiguous. V was pared by 6 bases and J by 1 base, with 13 bases between. Germline V gives CDR1 MGHDK, CDR2 SYGVNS. This CDR3 has 14 amino acids. The CDR3 DNA reads as TGTGCCAGCAGAGGTAACCCTGGGTCCTACGAGCAGTACTTC. Its protein is CASRGNPGSYEQYF.

The chain joins TRBV20-1 to TRBJ1-5; D remains ambiguous. The CDR3 spans 16 residues. V was pared by 0 bases and J by 2 bases, with 14 bases between. CDR1 is DFQATT, CDR2 SNEGSKA, per germline (reference sequence). The CDR3, as DNA: TGCAGTGCTAGAGATTTTCGGGAGGGAGGCAATCAGCCCCAGCATTTT. Translated: CSARDFREGGNQPQHF.

This clonotype was detected a few times. The rearrangement uses TRBV4-1 and TRBJ1-1; the D is unclear. The CDR3 extends over 14 amino acids. V was pared by 0 bases and J by 1 base, with 6 bases between. Germline lookup yields CDR1 MGHRA and CDR2 YSYEKL. The CDR3, as DNA: TGCGCCAGCAGCCAAGATAATGCGAACACTGAAGCTTTCTTT. Its protein is CASSQDNANTEAFF.

This chain's CDR3 is CASSPTSGRVYEQYF. Written as DNA, the CDR3 is TGTGCCAGCAGTCCTACTAGCGGGAGGGTCTACGAGCAGTACTTC. The V gene is TRBV2, the J gene TRBJ2-7; 13 bases agree with TRBD2. After removal of 5 bases from V and 3 bases from J, the junction contained 4 bases not matched to a gene. The CDR3 is 15 residues long. Germline loops: CDR1 SNHLY, CDR2 FYNNEI.

Only a few counts were recorded for this clonotype. The V gene is TRBV6-5, the J gene TRBJ2-2; the D is unclear. Germline lookup yields CDR1 MNHEY and CDR2 SVGAGI. There are 12 residues in the CDR3. V was trimmed by 2 bases and J by 6 bases, leaving 4 bases between them. The CDR3 nucleotides read TGTGCCAGCAGTTACGCGGCCGGGGAGCTGTTTTTT. Encoded protein: CASSYAAGELFF.

The V gene is TRBV7-6, the J gene TRBJ2-5, with unresolved D. With 1 base removed from V and 5 bases from J, the gap between germline ends came to 14 bases. This CDR3 has 15 residues. Germline CDR1 and CDR2: SGHVS and FNYEAQ. This chain's CDR3 is CASSLGAGLGETQYF. The DNA for the CDR3 is TGTGCCAGCAGCTTAGGGGCAGGCCTTGGGGAGACCCAGTACTTC.

A few counts support this clonotype. This chain connects TRBV6-1 to TRBJ2-7; perhaps TRBD2 as D (6 bases). Germline CDR1 reads MNHNS; CDR2 reads SASEGT. The length of the CDR3 is 15 residues. The V end was cut by 0 bases, the J end by 5 bases, with 14 bases between. The CDR3, as DNA: TGTGCCAGCAGTGAAGCCGGCGCGGGAAGTAACGAGCAGTACTTC. Protein sequence: CASSEAGAGSNEQYF.